Below are 10 T cell receptor beta chains sequenced from a single sample in a study of vaccination effects on CD4 cells after COVID-19. Which antigens these TCRs recognize remains unknown. Produced via immunoSEQ multiplex PCR; TCRdb's table is partial and in-frame only. The table includes tens of thousands of clones, 70% detected once. The ViraFEST assay expanded antigen-specific CD4+ T cells with viral peptide pools before sequencing. Subsequent to a culture period of approximately 11 days, CD4+ T cells were isolated. Nucleocapsid antibody tests were negative, and the vaccine recipients had no prior SARS-CoV-2 infection. The sample consisted of CD4+ T cells from PBMCs cultured with SARS-CoV-2 spike peptides, taken before COVID-19 vaccination. The receptor set was obtained from a human donor who received a COVID-19 vaccine.

With regard to this clone: Other DNA sequences in this specimen translate into the identical CDR3. V and J are TRBV18 and TRBJ2-3; the D is unclear. This CDR3 comprises 13 residues. V dropped 0 bases and J dropped 3 bases, with 4 bases sitting between them. Germline V gene sequence: CDR1 KGHSH, CDR2 LQKENI. The CDR3 nucleotides are TGTGCCAGCTCACCACCGGGAACAGATACGCAGTATTTT. Translated, it gives CASSPPGTDTQYF. The full variable domain, rest sourced from reference TRBV18 and TRBJ2-3, is NAGVMQNPRHLVRRRGQEARLRCSPMKGHSHVYWYRQLPEEGLKFMVYLQKENIIDESGMPKERFSAEFPKEGPSILRIQQVVRGDSAAYFCASSPPGTDTQYFGPGTRLTVL.

This clone has a handful of counts. The V call is TRBV21-1, the J call TRBJ2-2. TRBV21-1 constitutes a pseudogene. The CDR3 is made up of 16 amino acids. This CDR3 reads CASSKGSRGGTGELFF. The CDR3 nucleotides read TGTGCCAGCAGCAAAGGAAGCAGGGGAGGCACCGGGGAGCTGTTTTTT.

V and J are TRBV9 and TRBJ2-1, with D unresolved. Trimming cost V 0 bases and J 0 bases, with 7 bases left between them. CDR1 SGDLS and CDR2 YYNGEE come from the germline V gene. The CDR3 length is 15 residues. The CDR3 region has the DNA TGTGCCAGCAGCGTAGAAGACCGCTCCTACAATGAGCAGTTCTTC. Its protein is CASSVEDRSYNEQFF.

This clone turned up a few times. V gene TRBV6-6 combines with J gene TRBJ1-6; D call uncertain. This CDR3 contains 11 residues. The germline gives CDR1 MNHNY, CDR2 SVGAGI (reference sequence). Trimming left V 2 bases short and J 11 bases short, with 4 bases between. CDR3 sequence: CASSYMTPLHF. CDR3 nucleotides: TGTGCCAGCAGTTACATGACACCCCTCCACTTT.

J is TRBJ1-6 and V is TRBV6-2 or TRBV6-3; D remains unclear. Trimming took 0 bases from V and 4 from J, leaving 7 bases between them. The germline V gene has CDR1 MNHEY and CDR2 SVGEGT. This CDR3 contains 15 residues. The CDR3 region has the DNA TGTGCCAGCAGTTACTCGCCCGATTATAATTCACCCCTCCACTTT. Its translation: CASSYSPDYNSPLHF.

V is TRBV5-4 and J is TRBJ2-2; TRBD2 matches at 9 bases. The CDR3 loop spans 15 amino acids. The germline gives CDR1 SGHNT, CDR2 YYREEE (reference sequence). Trimming cost V 2 bases and J 5 bases; bases outside gene matches: 4. The CDR3 sequence: CASSLGLAGTGELFF. The CDR3 nucleotides are TGTGCCAGCAGCTTAGGGCTAGCGGGGACCGGGGAGCTGTTTTTT.

The CDR3 nucleotides read TGTGCCAGCAGGTCACCCCGGGACAGGGGGCGCAGCACTGAAGCTTTCTTT. Protein product: CASRSPRDRGRSTEAFF. The chain carries TRBV28 and TRBJ1-1; 12 bases match TRBD1. V was clipped by 6 bases and J by 4 bases; unmatched bases: 12. This CDR3 region has 17 residues. Germline CDR1 reads MDHEN; CDR2 reads SYDVKM.

V gene TRBV4-1 combines with J gene TRBJ1-5, with a possible D match to TRBD1 (5 bases). Germline V CDR1 and CDR2: MGHRA, YSYEKL. Trimming cost V 4 bases and J 4 bases, with 14 bases left between them. This CDR3 is 15 amino acids long. CDR3 residues: CASSPRQIGNQPQHF. CDR3 DNA sequence: TGCGCCAGCAGCCCGAGACAGATCGGGAATCAGCCCCAGCATTTT.

The V and J genes are TRBV30 and TRBJ2-6, with D perhaps given as TRBD1 or TRBD2 (5 bases each). The V gene lost 4 bases and the J gene lost 4 bases, with 11 bases spanning the gap. The CDR3 is made up of 14 amino acids. Germline V gene lookup returns CDR1 GTSNPN and CDR2 SVGIG (reference sequence). CDR3 sequence: CAWNPRGGANVLTF. The CDR3 coding sequence is TGTGCCTGGAACCCGAGGGGCGGGGCCAACGTCCTGACTTTC.

V usage is TRBV4-3 and J usage is TRBJ1-6; tentatively, D is TRBD1 (5 bases). This CDR3 contains 13 residues. V was cut by 3 bases and J by 13 bases, with 13 bases left in between. Germline CDR1 reads LGHNA; CDR2 reads YSLEER. CDR3 bases: TGCGCCAGCAGCCAGGGACCCCTCGCGCCCCTCCACTTT. Its translation: CASSQGPLAPLHF.